This T cell receptor beta chain was sequenced in a study of vaccination effects on CD4 cells after COVID-19. Libraries were prepared by immunoSEQ multiplex PCR; TCRdb keeps only in-frame clonotypes and omits some of them. The top ten clones hold approximately 26% of a sample with 20,000 to 25,000 clones, roughly 73% of them seen once. Viral peptide pool expansion of antigen-specific CD4+ T cells preceded sequencing in the ViraFEST assay. Following a roughly 11-day culture, CD4+ T cells were purified. Nucleocapsid antibodies stayed negative before and after vaccination, showing no earlier SARS-CoV-2 infection. About this clone itself: Its cognate antigen is unknown.

This clonotype was sampled from a human donor who received a COVID-19 vaccine. The sample in question was CD4+ T cells from PBMCs cultured with HCoV-NL63 spike peptides, obtained before COVID-19 vaccination.

For the CDR3, the DNA is TGCGCCAGCAGCTTGGGACAAGGGGGCCGTGGAGAGACCCAGTACTTC. This translates into CASSLGQGGRGETQYF. V and J are TRBV5-1 and TRBJ2-5, with 7 positions matching TRBD1. Germline CDR1 is SGHRS and CDR2 is YFSETQ. V shed 0 bases, J shed 4 bases, and the junction held 9 bases outside the gene matches. The CDR3 spans 16 residues.